Below are 22 T cell receptor beta chains sequenced from a single sample in a study of radiation and T cells in renal cell carcinoma. The assay was immunoSEQ multiplex PCR, and TCRdb's table has in-frame clones only and misses some. The sample has 70,000 to 100,000 clones; approximately 80% are singletons. Time point specified: baseline pretreatment blood. Treatment given: 15 Gy SBRT to primary tumor, nephrectomy 4 weeks later. Sequenced here: blood, sampled from a patient whose treatment included radiotherapy and nephrectomy. The receptor source for this set is a man aged 55 to 70 with renal cell carcinoma.

The V and J genes are TRBV7-2 and TRBJ2-1; 13 bases line up with TRBD2. The CDR3 is 14 amino acids. Germline values: CDR1 SGHTA, CDR2 FQGNSA. V dropped 5 bases and J dropped 6; count of bases not matched to a gene: 1. The CDR3 is CASSRTSGSNEQFF. CDR3 sequence (DNA): TGTGCCAGCAGCCGGACTAGCGGGAGCAATGAGCAGTTCTTC.

This chain's CDR3 is CASSESGGGIDTQYF. The CDR3 nucleotides read TGCGCCAGCAGTGAGTCAGGAGGGGGCATAGATACGCAGTATTTT. V usage is TRBV10-1 and J usage is TRBJ2-3, with D maybe TRBD1 (7 bases). This CDR3 comprises 15 residues. The V gene's germline CDR1 is WNHNN and CDR2 SYGVQD (reference sequence). V was clipped by 0 bases and J by 5 bases, with 12 bases between them.

The J gene is TRBJ1-4, the V gene TRBV5-1; D is undetermined. The V end lost 2 bases, the J end lost 4 bases, and 21 bases lay between the germline ends. This CDR3 comprises 18 residues. CDR1 is SGHRS and CDR2 is YFSETQ in the germline V gene. CDR3 in amino acids: CASSFRAVSGEFNEKLFF. The CDR3 coding sequence is TGCGCCAGCAGCTTTCGGGCCGTATCAGGCGAATTTAATGAAAAACTGTTTTTT.

This clone was observed a handful of times. This sequence joins TRBV5-8 and TRBJ2-4, with D uncertain. This CDR3 has 15 residues. Germline-derived CDR1 and CDR2 are SGHTS and YDEGEE. Trimming shortened V by 5 bases and J by 8 bases, and 20 bases separated the two germline ends. DNA of the CDR3: TGTGCCAGCAGGTTTATCGGGCCCCGGTGGGACATTCAGTACTTC. It codes for CASRFIGPRWDIQYF.

The chain has TRBV11-3 and TRBJ1-5; the D is unclear. The V end lost 5 bases, the J end lost 5 bases, and 10 bases lay between the germline ends. Germline values: CDR1 SGHNT, CDR2 YENEEA. CDR3 size: 13 residues. The DNA of the CDR3 is TGTGCCAGCAGCCAGCGGGCGGATCAGCCCCAGCATTTT. Its protein product is CASSQRADQPQHF.

The genes are TRBV27 and TRBJ1-4, with 10 bases identical to TRBD1. Germline V gene data show CDR1 as MNHEY and CDR2 as SMNVEV (reference sequence). The CDR3 runs to 13 residues. V lost 8 bases and J lost 7; bases outside the gene matches: 4. For the CDR3, the DNA is TGTGCCAGCTCGACAGGGGGCAGTGAAAAACTGTTTTTT. Its translation: CASSTGGSEKLFF. Full variable domain (rest looked up from reference TRBV27 and TRBJ1-4): EAQVTQNPRYLITVTGKKLTVTCSQNMNHEYMSWYRQDPGLGLRQIYYSMNVEVTDKGDVPEGYKVSRKEKRNFPLILESPSPNQTSLYFCASSTGGSEKLFFGSGTQLSVL.

J is TRBJ1-2 and V is TRBV27, with TRBD1 matching 10 bases. Germline CDR1 reads MNHEY; CDR2 reads SMNVEV (reference sequence). This CDR3 contains 14 residues. After removal of 5 bases from V and 6 bases from J, the junction contained 6 bases not matched to a gene. Here the CDR3 reads CASSRGQGVHGYTF. CDR3 bases: TGTGCCAGCAGTCGAGGACAGGGGGTCCATGGCTACACCTTC.

The CDR3 sequence: CASSVRHSNTGELFF. The CDR3 bases are TGTGCCAGCAGTGTTAGGCACTCGAACACCGGGGAGCTGTTTTTT. The rearrangement links TRBV2 to TRBJ2-2, with unresolved D. This CDR3 has 15 residues. Germline CDR1 and CDR2: SNHLY and FYNNEI. The germline V and J ends were trimmed by 4 bases and 0 bases, with 9 bases remaining between them.

The gene calls are TRBV27 and TRBJ1-5; D remains unclear. Germline V lookup: CDR1 MNHEY, CDR2 SMNVEV (reference sequence). The CDR3 covers 16 residues. Trimming took 6 bases from V and 3 from J, leaving 18 bases between them. CDR3 sequence reads: CASRSLFAGYNQPQHF. The CDR3 DNA reads as TGTGCCAGCAGATCCCTCTTTGCAGGTTACAATCAGCCCCAGCATTTT.

The V gene is TRBV5-1, the J gene TRBJ2-5; D is uncertain. The V end was cut by 4 bases, the J end by 5 bases, with 9 bases between. Germline CDR1 SGHRS, CDR2 YFSETQ. The CDR3 has 12 residues. The CDR3 loop is CASSLTVETQYF. Written as DNA, the CDR3 is TGCGCCAGCAGCCTGACCGTGGAGACCCAGTACTTC.

CDR3 region: CSVEVTGTGAYEQYF. The CDR3 DNA is TGCAGCGTTGAGGTAACCGGGACAGGGGCCTACGAGCAGTACTTC. The V and J genes are TRBV29-1 and TRBJ2-7; TRBD1 matches at 10 bases. The junction had 7 bases not matched to a gene; V was cut back by 3 bases and J by 2 bases. Germline values: CDR1 SQVTM, CDR2 ANQGSEA. This CDR3 comprises 15 residues.

The rearrangement joins TRBV19 to TRBJ2-3; D ambiguous. With 5 bases removed from V and 3 bases from J, the gap between germline ends came to 9 bases. There are 13 residues in the CDR3. The germline V gene has CDR1 LNHDA and CDR2 SQIVND (reference sequence). The CDR3 sequence: CASSEFQTDTQYF. The CDR3 coding sequence is TGTGCCAGTAGTGAGTTTCAGACAGATACGCAGTATTTT.

The V and J genes are TRBV4-3 and TRBJ1-2; TRBD1 matches at 8 bases. The ends lost 4 bases at V and 4 bases at J; junction bases unmatched: 11. Germline loops: CDR1 LGHNA, CDR2 YSLEER. The CDR3 totals 16 residues. CDR3 region: CASSLRTGMEGYGYTF. The CDR3 DNA is TGCGCCAGCAGCCTTAGGACAGGGATGGAGGGCTATGGCTACACCTTC.

This clone was seen just once. The chain couples TRBV11-2 to TRBJ2-1; 10 positions agree with TRBD2. The CDR3 runs 17 residues. With V trimmed by 0 bases and J by 8 bases, 10 bases remained unmatched. Germline lookup yields CDR1 SGHAT and CDR2 FQNNGV. The CDR3 coding sequence is TGTGCCAGCAGCTTAGATCCGACTAGCGGGTGGGGCGATGAGCAGTTCTTC. It yields the protein CASSLDPTSGWGDEQFF.

The chain uses TRBV28 and TRBJ2-7, with TRBD2 identical over 10 bases. Germline CDR1 and CDR2: MDHEN and SYDVKM. V was pared by 1 base and J by 5 bases, with 5 bases of the junction left unmatched. The CDR3 contains 15 residues. CDR3 nucleotides: TGTGCCAGCAGTTTATTCCCCAGCGGGAGGGACGAGCAGTACTTC. It yields the protein CASSLFPSGRDEQYF.

This chain connects TRBV28 to TRBJ1-1; D may be TRBD1 (6 bases). V lost 5 bases and J lost 6, with 16 bases in between. In germline, CDR1 is MDHEN, CDR2 SYDVKM. The CDR3 is 14 amino acids. The CDR3 protein is CASSPPGGLSEAFF. DNA for the CDR3: TGTGCCAGCAGTCCACCGGGGGGGCTCTCTGAAGCTTTCTTT.

The CDR3 reads CASRPGLAGFVSSTDTQYF. The CDR3 DNA reads TGCGCCAGCAGACCGGGACTAGCGGGTTTCGTATCTAGCACAGATACGCAGTATTTT. The V call is TRBV4-1, the J call TRBJ2-3, with 12 bases aligning to TRBD2. Germline V gene sequence: CDR1 MGHRA, CDR2 YSYEKL. CDR3 size: 19 residues. With 6 bases clipped from V and 0 bases from J, the junction kept 13 bases outside the gene matches.

The V and J genes are TRBV7-2 and TRBJ2-7; a possible D gene is TRBD2 (5 bases). Germline lookup yields CDR1 SGHTA and CDR2 FQGNSA. V shed 5 bases and J shed 6 bases, with 14 bases lying between them. The CDR3 totals 13 residues. CDR3 region: CASSTTSLGEQYF. The CDR3 DNA reads as TGTGCCAGCAGCACAACTAGTTTGGGCGAGCAGTACTTC.

This sequence joins TRBV13 and TRBJ2-5; 8 nucleotides line up with TRBD1. The V and J ends lost 5 bases and 5 bases, in that order; junction bases with no gene match: 7. The CDR3 runs 14 residues. CDR1 PRHDT and CDR2 FYEKMQ come from the germline V gene (reference sequence). The CDR3, as DNA: TGTGCCAGCAGCGACCGGACAGGGTGGGAGACCCAGTACTTC. Translation: CASSDRTGWETQYF.

The chain is built from TRBV9 and TRBJ2-7, with a weak D call TRBD2 (5 bases). This CDR3 comprises 14 residues. Deletions cut 2 bases from V and 5 bases from J, with 14 bases between. Looked up from germline, CDR1 is SGDLS and CDR2 is YYNGEE. The CDR3 nucleotides read TGTGCCAGCAGCGTCGGAGGAAGGAGTAACGAGCAGTACTTC. It is translated as CASSVGGRSNEQYF. Filled out from reference TRBV9 and TRBJ2-7, the complete variable domain reads DSGVTQTPKHLITATGQRVTLRCSPRSGDLSVYWYQQSLDQGLQFLIQYYNGEERAKGNILERFSAQQFPDLHSELNLSSLELGDSALYFCASSVGGRSNEQYFGPGTRLTVT.

The table lists this clone with a few counts. The chain has TRBV10-3 and TRBJ2-7; maybe TRBD2 (7 bases). Germline loops: CDR1 ENHRY, CDR2 SYGVKD. V lost 10 bases and J 7 bases, leaving 17 bases between the germline ends. CDR3 size: 12 residues. CDR3 protein: CATGRGALEQYF. For the CDR3, the DNA is TGTGCCACGGGTCGGGGGGCGCTTGAGCAGTACTTC.

The J gene is TRBJ2-3, the V gene TRBV12-2; the table's D gene call, TRBD2, was not cross checked with the DNA. TRBV12-2 is a pseudogene. The CDR3 spans 15 residues. The CDR3 coding sequence is TGTGCAAGTCGCTTAGGGGGACTACGTGCCAATACGCAGTATTTT. It encodes CASRLGGLRANTQYF.